This T cell receptor beta chain stems from a study of T cells in Graves' hyperthyroidism and ophthalmopathy. Study information: Staff took peripheral blood when the initial diagnosis was made, before any treatment began.

Fresh 10 ml peripheral blood yielded PBMCs. The CDR3 is 18 residues long. CDR1 is KGHSH and CDR2 is LQKENI in the germline V gene. Unmatched junction bases numbered 7, after V lost 3 bases and J lost 2 bases. Authors of the study amplified TCR beta CDR3 regions from RNA transcripts. The HTBI primer set drove a first-round RT-PCR of the TCR CDR3. One entry per CDR3 protein results from TCRdb running MiXCR on the multiplex PCR reads. The sample has 550,000 to 650,000 distinct CDR3 sequences; 14% are singletons. This clonotype occurred a few times. No antigen is known for it. Findings and caveats of the study: Most clonotypes expanded in the thyroid (above 0.001) were also present in blood.

Sequenced: blood. This sequence joins TRBV18 and TRBJ1-4, with 12 bases identical to TRBD1. This receptor was obtained from a woman in her thirties or forties with Graves' hyperthyroidism. CDR3 nucleotide sequence: TGTGCCAGCTCACCGGGACAGGGGGCGGCTCGGACTAATGAAAAACTGTTTTTT. It codes for CASSPGQGAARTNEKLFF.